This record looks at one T cell receptor beta chain sequence and its context. Antigen: not known. The CDR3 spans 14 residues. Between the trimmed V and J ends, which lost 8 bases and 2 bases, there was a span of 15 bases. CDR1 is SEHNR and CDR2 is FQNEAQ in the germline V gene (reference sequence). This record belongs to a study of blood T cells in healthy people across ages. Findings of the study overall: TCR beta diversity was tightly associated with the proportion of naive T cells. Roughly linear age-related decline in beta diversity appeared, significant by age approximately 43. Long-lived donors carried more naive CD4+ cells and greater diversity than aged donors.

A second PCR, run for roughly 7 to 12 cycles, used a sample-barcoded 5' primer plus a J-beta primer mix. One entry per CDR3 protein, called by TCRdb with MiXCR from the 5' RACE reads. The data hold around 1.1 million distinct CDR3 sequences, with around two fifths observed a single time. The donors, healthy Caucasians from Russia, were aged roughly 6 to 95. The rearrangement joins TRBV7-9 to TRBJ1-2; D is undetermined. The TCR comes from a man between 18 and 35 years old in good health. Material for sequencing was blood. CDR3 residues: CASYVSSGNYGYTF. The CDR3 DNA follows: TGTGCCAGCTACGTGTCATCCGGGAACTATGGCTACACCTTC.